This T cell receptor beta chain was identified in a study of patients and donors after allogeneic stem cell transplantation. This clonotype has only a few counts. MiXCR, applied by TCRdb to the RT-PCR reads, yields one record per CDR3 protein. The top ten hold 5.5% to 6.5% of the sample, which has 900,000 to 1,000,000 distinct CDR3 sequences, approximately 18% seen once. There are 15 residues in the CDR3. The V and J ends lost 3 bases and 0 bases respectively, with 9 bases between them. The V and J genes are TRBV12-3 or TRBV12-4 and TRBJ2-1; no reliable D call. Sequences were obtained from blood, either unsorted or a sorted T cell fraction (not recorded which). The origin of this receptor is a human donor who was either an allogeneic HSCT recipient or a stem cell or donor lymphocyte infusion donor (not recorded which). It is not recorded whose cells these are; they may come from a transplant donor. The CDR3 DNA is TGTGCCAGCAGTTTGAGCAGCATCTCCTACAATGAGCAGTTCTTC. It translates to CASSLSSISYNEQFF.